The clone carrying this TCR beta chain turned up a few times. The target antigen is unknown. Methods described previously were used for bulk TCR libraries, and listed TCR primers were applied. TCRdb itself ran the PCR reads through MiXCR, one entry per CDR3 protein. The table shows about 640,000 distinct CDR3 sequences, with 20% occurring only once. Sorted naive CD8 T cells were those defined as CD8+CD4-CCR7+CD45RA+. CDR3 size: 21 residues. Trimming removed 1 base from V and 7 bases from J; junction bases left unmatched: 22. Germline-derived CDR1 and CDR2 are SGHVS and FNYEAQ. The sample is drawn from a study of molecular identifiers for immune sequencing clone quantification. Findings and limits, study-wide: Detectable among one million naive cells, according to reports, was Jurkat TCR RNA spiked in from one cell.

The TCR comes from a human donor in good health. Some libraries in this study had Jurkat cell RNA spiked in. This chain links TRBV7-6 with TRBJ2-2; 9 bases match TRBD1. Sequences were obtained from naive CD8+ T cells from blood, with Jurkat cell RNA spiked in. Regarding subset: FACS-sorted CD8+CD4-CCR7+CD45RA+ naive T cells. Here the CDR3 DNA reads TGTGCCAGCAGCTTAGAGACGGACCAACAGGGGGCTCCTACTTTTAGCGGGGAGCTGTTTTTT. Its protein product is CASSLETDQQGAPTFSGELFF.